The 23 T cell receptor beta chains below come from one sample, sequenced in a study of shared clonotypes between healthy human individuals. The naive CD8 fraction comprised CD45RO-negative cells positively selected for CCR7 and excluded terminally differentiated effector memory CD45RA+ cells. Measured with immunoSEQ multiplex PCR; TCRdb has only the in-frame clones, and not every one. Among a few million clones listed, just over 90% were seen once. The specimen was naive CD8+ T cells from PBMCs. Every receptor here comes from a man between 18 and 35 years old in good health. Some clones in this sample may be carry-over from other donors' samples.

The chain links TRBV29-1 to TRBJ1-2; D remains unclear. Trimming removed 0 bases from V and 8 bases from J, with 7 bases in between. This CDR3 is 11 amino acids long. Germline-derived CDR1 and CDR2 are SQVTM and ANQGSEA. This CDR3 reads CSVEDREGYTF. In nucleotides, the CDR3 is TGCAGCGTTGAAGATCGGGAGGGCTACACCTTC.

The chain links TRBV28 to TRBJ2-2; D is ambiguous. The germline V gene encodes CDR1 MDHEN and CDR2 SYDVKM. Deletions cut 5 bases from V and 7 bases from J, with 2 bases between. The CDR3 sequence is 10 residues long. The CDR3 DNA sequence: TGTGCCAGCAGTGGCGGGGAGCTGTTTTTT. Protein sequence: CASSGGELFF.

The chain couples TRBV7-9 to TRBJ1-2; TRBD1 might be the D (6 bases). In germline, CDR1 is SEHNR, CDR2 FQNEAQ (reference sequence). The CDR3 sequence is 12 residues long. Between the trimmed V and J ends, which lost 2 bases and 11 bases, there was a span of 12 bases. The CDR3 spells CASSLKDSRYTF. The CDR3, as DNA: TGTGCCAGCAGCTTAAAGGACAGCCGGTACACCTTC.

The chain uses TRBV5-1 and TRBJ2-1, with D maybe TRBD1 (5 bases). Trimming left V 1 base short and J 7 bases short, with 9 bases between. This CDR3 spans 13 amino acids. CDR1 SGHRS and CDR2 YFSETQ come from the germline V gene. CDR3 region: CASSLKTGNEQFF. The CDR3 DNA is TGCGCCAGCAGCTTGAAAACAGGTAATGAGCAGTTCTTC.

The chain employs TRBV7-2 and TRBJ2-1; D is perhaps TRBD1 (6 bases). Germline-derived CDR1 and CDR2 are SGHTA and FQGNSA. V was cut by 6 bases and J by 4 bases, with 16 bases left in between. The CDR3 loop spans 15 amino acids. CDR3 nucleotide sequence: TGTGCCAGCAGTTTCCACGGACAGAGTTACAATGAGCAGTTCTTC. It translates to CASSFHGQSYNEQFF. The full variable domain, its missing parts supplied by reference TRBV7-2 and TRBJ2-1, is GAGVSQSPSNKVTEKGKDVELRCDPISGHTALYWYRQSLGQGLEFLIYFQGNSAPDKSGLPSDRFSAERTGGSVSTLTIQRTQQEDSAVYLCASSFHGQSYNEQFFGPGTRLTVL.

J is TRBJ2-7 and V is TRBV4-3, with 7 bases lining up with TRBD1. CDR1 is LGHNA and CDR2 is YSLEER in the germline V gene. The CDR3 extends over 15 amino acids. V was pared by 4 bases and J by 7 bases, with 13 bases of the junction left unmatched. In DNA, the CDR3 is TGCGCCAGCAGCCCATATCCTCGGGACAGCCGGGAGCAGTACTTC. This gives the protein CASSPYPRDSREQYF.

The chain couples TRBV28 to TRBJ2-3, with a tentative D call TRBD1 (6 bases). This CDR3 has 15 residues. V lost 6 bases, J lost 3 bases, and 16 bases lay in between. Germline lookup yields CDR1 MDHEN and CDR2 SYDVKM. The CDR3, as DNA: TGTGCCAGCAGCCTACAGGGTTTCGGAACAGATACGCAGTATTTT. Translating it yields CASSLQGFGTDTQYF.

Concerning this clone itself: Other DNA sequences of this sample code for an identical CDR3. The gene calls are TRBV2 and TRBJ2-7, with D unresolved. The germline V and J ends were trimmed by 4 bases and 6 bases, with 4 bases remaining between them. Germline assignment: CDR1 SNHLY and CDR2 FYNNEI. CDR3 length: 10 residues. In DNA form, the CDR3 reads TGTGCCAGCAGTGTTGGCGAGCAGTACTTC. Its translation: CASSVGEQYF.

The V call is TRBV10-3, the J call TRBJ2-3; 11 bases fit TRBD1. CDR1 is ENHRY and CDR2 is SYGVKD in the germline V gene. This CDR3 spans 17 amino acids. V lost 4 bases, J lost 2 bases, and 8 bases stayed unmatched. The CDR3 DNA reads TGTGCCATCAGTGGCCCCACGGGACAGGGGGACACAGATACGCAGTATTTT. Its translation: CAISGPTGQGDTDTQYF.

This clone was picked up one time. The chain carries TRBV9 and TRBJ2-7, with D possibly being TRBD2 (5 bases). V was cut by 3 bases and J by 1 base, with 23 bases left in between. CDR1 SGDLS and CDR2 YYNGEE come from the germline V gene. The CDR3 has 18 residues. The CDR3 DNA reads TGTGCCAGCAGCGAGTCCCTGGGCGGGTCCTCCCTGTCCTACGAGCAGTACTTC. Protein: CASSESLGGSSLSYEQYF. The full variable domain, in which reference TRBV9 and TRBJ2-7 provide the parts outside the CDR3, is DSGVTQTPKHLITATGQRVTLRCSPRSGDLSVYWYQQSLDQGLQFLIQYYNGEERAKGNILERFSAQQFPDLHSELNLSSLELGDSALYFCASSESLGGSSLSYEQYFGPGTRLTVT.

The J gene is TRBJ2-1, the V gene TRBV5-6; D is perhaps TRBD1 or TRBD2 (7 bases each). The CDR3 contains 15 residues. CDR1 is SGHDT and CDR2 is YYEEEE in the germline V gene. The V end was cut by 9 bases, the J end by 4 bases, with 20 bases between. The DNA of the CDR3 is TGTGCCACCAACAGGGGAGGGGGTCTATACAATGAGCAGTTCTTC. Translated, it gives CATNRGGGLYNEQFF.

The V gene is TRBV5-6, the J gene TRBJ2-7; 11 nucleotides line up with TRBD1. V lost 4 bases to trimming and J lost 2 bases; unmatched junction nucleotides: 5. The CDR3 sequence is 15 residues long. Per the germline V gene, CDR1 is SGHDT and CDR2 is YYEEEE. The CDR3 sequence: CASSPGQGVPYEQYF. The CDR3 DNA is TGTGCCAGCAGCCCGGGACAGGGGGTTCCCTACGAGCAGTACTTC.

The CDR3 protein is CASSERGAGDEQFF. The DNA of the CDR3 is TGTGCCAGCAGTGAACGGGGGGCAGGGGATGAGCAGTTCTTC. This sequence joins TRBV2 and TRBJ2-1, with D possibly TRBD2 on 7 matching bases. The V gene lost 2 bases and the J gene lost 8 bases, with 13 bases spanning the gap. Germline V gene data show CDR1 as SNHLY and CDR2 as FYNNEI. This CDR3 has 14 residues.

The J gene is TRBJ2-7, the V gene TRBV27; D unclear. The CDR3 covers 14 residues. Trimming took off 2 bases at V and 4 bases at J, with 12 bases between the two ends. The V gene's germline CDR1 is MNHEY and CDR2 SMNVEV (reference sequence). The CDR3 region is CASSLRGYRYEQYF. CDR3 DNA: TGTGCCAGCAGTTTACGAGGTTATCGGTACGAGCAGTACTTC.

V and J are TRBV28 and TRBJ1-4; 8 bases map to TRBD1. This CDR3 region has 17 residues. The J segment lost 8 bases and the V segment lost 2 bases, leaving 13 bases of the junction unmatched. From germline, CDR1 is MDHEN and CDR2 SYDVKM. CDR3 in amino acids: CASSLLMSQGAGEKLFF. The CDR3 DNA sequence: TGTGCCAGCAGTTTACTGATGAGTCAGGGGGCTGGCGAAAAACTGTTTTTT.

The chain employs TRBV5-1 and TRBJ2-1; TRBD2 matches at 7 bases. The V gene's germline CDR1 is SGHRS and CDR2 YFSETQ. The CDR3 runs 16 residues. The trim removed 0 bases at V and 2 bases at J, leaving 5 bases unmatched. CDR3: CASSLERAGAYNEQFF. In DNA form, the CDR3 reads TGCGCCAGCAGCTTGGAAAGGGCGGGGGCCTACAATGAGCAGTTCTTC. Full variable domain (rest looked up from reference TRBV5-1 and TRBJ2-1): KAGVTQTPRYLIKTRGQQVTLSCSPISGHRSVSWYQQTPGQGLQFLFEYFSETQRNKGNFPGRFSGRQFSNSRSEMNVSTLELGDSALYLCASSLERAGAYNEQFFGPGTRLTVL.

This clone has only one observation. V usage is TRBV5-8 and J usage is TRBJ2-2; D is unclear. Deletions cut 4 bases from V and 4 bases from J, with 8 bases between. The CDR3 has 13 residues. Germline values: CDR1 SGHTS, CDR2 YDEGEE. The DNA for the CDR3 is TGTGCCAGCAGCCTCTTGACCACCGGGGAGCTGTTTTTT. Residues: CASSLLTTGELFF.

The CDR3 sequence is CASSPRLVASSYNEQFF. For the CDR3, the DNA is TGTGCCAGCAGTCCCCGACTAGTGGCGAGCTCCTACAATGAGCAGTTCTTC. The chain is built from TRBV27 and TRBJ2-1; maybe TRBD2 (6 bases). The germline gives CDR1 MNHEY, CDR2 SMNVEV (reference sequence). Trimming stripped 5 bases from V and 0 bases from J, with 17 bases between. The CDR3 is made up of 17 amino acids.

CDR3 loop: CASSLVGPRGYTF. In nucleotides, the CDR3 is TGTGCCAGCAGCTTAGTCGGCCCGAGGGGCTACACCTTC. This sequence joins TRBV7-9 and TRBJ1-2; D unclear. Between the trimmed V and J ends, which lost 1 base and 8 bases, there was a span of 11 bases. The germline CDR1 and CDR2 sequences are SEHNR and FQNEAQ (reference sequence). The length of the CDR3 is 13 residues. Based on the CDR3 plus reference TRBV7-9 and TRBJ1-2, the full variable domain is DTGVSQNPRHKITKRGQNVTFRCDPISEHNRLYWYRQTLGQGPEFLTYFQNEAQLEKSRLLSDRFSAERPKGSFSTLEIQRTEQGDSAMYLCASSLVGPRGYTFGSGTRLTVV.

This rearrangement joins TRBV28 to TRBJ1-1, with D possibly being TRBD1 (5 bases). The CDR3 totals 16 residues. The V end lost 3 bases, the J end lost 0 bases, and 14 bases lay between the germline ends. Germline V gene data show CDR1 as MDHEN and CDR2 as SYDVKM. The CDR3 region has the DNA TGTGCCAGCAGTTTTGTCTGGGGCGTGATGAACACTGAAGCTTTCTTT. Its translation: CASSFVWGVMNTEAFF. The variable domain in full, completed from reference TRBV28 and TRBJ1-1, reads DVKVTQSSRYLVKRTGEKVFLECVQDMDHENMFWYRQDPGLGLRLIYFSYDVKMKEKGDIPEGYSVSREKKERFSLILESASTNQTSMYLCASSFVWGVMNTEAFFGQGTRLTVV.

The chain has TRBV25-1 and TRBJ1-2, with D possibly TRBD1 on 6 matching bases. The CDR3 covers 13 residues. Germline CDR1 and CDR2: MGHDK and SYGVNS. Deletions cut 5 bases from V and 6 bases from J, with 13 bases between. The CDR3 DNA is TGTGCCAGCAGTCCAACAGGGCTGGATGGCTACACCTTC. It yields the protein CASSPTGLDGYTF.

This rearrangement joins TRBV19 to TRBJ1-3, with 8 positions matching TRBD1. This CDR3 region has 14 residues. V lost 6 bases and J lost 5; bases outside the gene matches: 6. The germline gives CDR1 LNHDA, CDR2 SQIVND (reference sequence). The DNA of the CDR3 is TGTGCCAGTAGCTCGGACAGGGAAAGAAACACCATATATTTT. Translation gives CASSSDRERNTIYF.

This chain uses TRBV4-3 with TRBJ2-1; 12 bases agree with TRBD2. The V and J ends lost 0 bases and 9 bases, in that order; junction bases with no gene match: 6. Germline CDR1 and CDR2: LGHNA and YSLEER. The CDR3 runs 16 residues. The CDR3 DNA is TGCGCCAGCAGCCAAGAACTAGCGGGAGGTGGTAGTGAGCAGTTCTTC. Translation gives CASSQELAGGGSEQFF.